These T cell receptor beta chains were read from a single sample in a study of blood T cell repertoires in COVID-19. Repertoires were generated with immunoSEQ multiplex PCR, while TCRdb's copy carries only in-frame clones and drops some. The sample yields under 150,000 clones, around 77% seen once. Specimen: peripheral blood. These receptors were obtained from a man between 50 and 59 years old with active or convalescent COVID-19. The CDR3 runs from the conserved cysteine through the conserved F or W. Each record gives: CDR3 protein, CDR3 DNA, D gene, clone size, V gene, J gene. D genes are given only for firm matches. Where a row states a size, it is once, few, many or the class of an expanded clone; other rows omit it.

CASSFNRGIGNTIYF	TGTGCCAGCAGCTTTAATCGGGGAATTGGAAACACCATATATTTT	-	once	TRBV11-2	TRBJ1-3
CASSVAGGVQNIQYF	TGTGCCAGCAGCGTAGCTGGAGGGGTCCAAAACATTCAGTACTTC	-	once	TRBV9	TRBJ2-4
CATSESFRYGYTF	TGTGCCACCAGTGAATCTTTCAGATATGGCTACACCTTC	-	few	TRBV24-1	TRBJ1-2
CASSLDRGLYGYTF	TGTGCCAGCAGCTTGGACAGGGGGCTTTATGGCTACACCTTC	TRBD1	-	TRBV28	TRBJ1-2
CASSFAGVNEQFF	TGCGCCAGCAGCTTTGCAGGGGTCAATGAGCAGTTCTTC	-	-	TRBV5-1	TRBJ2-1
CASSNKQGAFNQPQHF	TGTGCCAGCAGCAATAAGCAGGGGGCCTTCAATCAGCCCCAGCATTTT	-	-	TRBV21-1	TRBJ1-5
CASSLGLAGAVDGEQFF	TGTGCCAGCAGCTTGGGACTAGCGGGAGCGGTAGACGGAGAGCAGTTCTTC	TRBD2	-	TRBV7-9	TRBJ2-1
CATGQTGGRYEQYF	TGTGCCACCGGACAAACCGGGGGGAGGTACGAGCAGTACTTC	TRBD2	-	TRBV24-1	TRBJ2-7
CASSLGQSQPQHF	TGTGCCAGCAGCCTGGGACAATCCCAGCCCCAGCATTTT	-	-	TRBV3-1/TRBV3-2	TRBJ1-5
CASSLQGPDTQYF	TGTGCCAGCAGCCTACAGGGCCCAGATACGCAGTATTTT	-	-	TRBV6-5	TRBJ2-3
CASSSPGRGTPGELFF	TGTGCCAGCAGCTCACCGGGACGGGGGACCCCCGGGGAGCTGTTTTTT	-	-	TRBV7-2	TRBJ2-2
CASSPGASSGNTIYF	TGTGCCAGCTCACCGGGGGCGAGCTCTGGAAACACCATATATTTT	-	-	TRBV18	TRBJ1-3
CASSPGLAAQETQYF	TGTGCCAGCAGCCCTGGACTAGCGGCACAAGAGACCCAGTACTTC	TRBD2	-	TRBV11-3	TRBJ2-5
CSGRYNTEAFF	TGCAGCGGGAGGTATAACACTGAAGCTTTCTTT	-	-	TRBV29-1	TRBJ1-1
CASSSYARVSTEAFF	TGTGCCAGCAGTTCATATGCCAGGGTAAGCACTGAAGCTTTCTTT	-	-	TRBV28	TRBJ1-1
CAIRQGASGYTF	TGTGCCATTAGACAGGGGGCGAGTGGCTACACCTTC	TRBD1	-	TRBV28	TRBJ1-2
CASSSTGGETQYF	TGTGCCAGCAGCTCGACCGGAGGGGAGACCCAGTACTTC	-	-	TRBV7-3	TRBJ2-5
CASSIDPGDVPSGANVLTF	TGTGCCAGTAGTATAGACCCAGGGGACGTCCCCTCTGGGGCCAACGTCCTGACTTTC	-	once	TRBV19	TRBJ2-6
CASSSDRASYNSPLHF	TGTGCCAGCAGCTCTGACAGAGCCTCCTATAATTCACCCCTCCACTTT	-	-	TRBV28	TRBJ1-6
CASSQLTSAYSYEQYF	TGCGCCAGCAGCCAGCTCACTAGCGCCTACTCCTACGAGCAGTACTTC	TRBD2	few	TRBV4-1	TRBJ2-7
CANQQGGGELFF	TGTGCCAACCAACAGGGCGGTGGGGAGCTGTTTTTT	-	-	TRBV28	TRBJ2-2
CSASPWDRGGVETQYF	TGCAGTGCTAGTCCCTGGGACAGGGGTGGGGTAGAGACCCAGTACTTC	TRBD1	-	TRBV20-1	TRBJ2-5
CASSPRQGSYGYTF	TGTGCCAGCAGCCCCCGACAGGGAAGCTATGGCTACACCTTC	TRBD1	-	TRBV3-1/TRBV3-2	TRBJ1-2
CASSLRLTGWQMGNTIYF	TGTGCCAGCAGCCTACGTTTGACAGGGTGGCAGATGGGAAACACCATATATTTT	TRBD1	-	TRBV3-1/TRBV3-2	TRBJ1-3
CASSRTGENIQYF	TGTGCCAGCAGTCGGACAGGGGAAAACATTCAGTACTTC	TRBD1	-	TRBV12-3/TRBV12-4	TRBJ2-4
CASSATRGGGANVLTF	TGTGCCAGCAGCGCTACTAGAGGAGGTGGGGCCAACGTCCTGACTTTC	-	-	TRBV11-3	TRBJ2-6
CASSLLGGPGDTQYF	TGTGCCAGCAGCCTTTTAGGGGGACCCGGGGATACGCAGTATTTT	-	-	TRBV14	TRBJ2-3
CASSQDQGLIYGYTF	TGTGCCAGCAGCCAAGATCAAGGACTGATCTATGGCTACACCTTC	-	few	TRBV14	TRBJ1-2
CASSSQGAVNQPQHF	TGTGCCAGCAGTTCACAGGGGGCGGTCAATCAGCCCCAGCATTTT	TRBD1	-	TRBV28	TRBJ1-5
CASSSPGGPNYGYTF	TGTGCCAGCAGTTCCCCAGGGGGCCCTAACTATGGCTACACCTTC	TRBD1	-	TRBV6-5	TRBJ1-2
CASSPDSAVGPQHF	TGTGCCAGCAGCCCTGACAGTGCCGTTGGACCCCAGCATTTT	-	-	TRBV27	TRBJ1-5
CASSQRGCTDTQYF	TGTGCCAGCAGCCAGCGGGGATGCACAGATACGCAGTATTTT	-	-	TRBV21-1	TRBJ2-3
CAISGDRGENQPQHF	TGTGCCATCAGTGGGGACAGGGGAGAGAATCAGCCCCAGCATTTT	TRBD1	-	TRBV10-3	TRBJ1-5
CASKAGQEGADTQYF	TGTGCCAGCAAAGCCGGCCAGGAAGGGGCAGATACGCAGTATTTT	-	-	TRBV4-2	TRBJ2-3
CSTRTGNTEAFF	TGCAGCACCCGGACAGGGAACACTGAAGCTTTCTTT	TRBD1	-	TRBV29-1	TRBJ1-1
CASSSRPAGRKTQYF	TGTGCCAGCAGTTCTCGGCCAGCGGGTCGGAAGACCCAGTACTTC	-	-	TRBV28	TRBJ2-5
CASSDNRGTEAFF	TGTGCCAGCAGCGATAACAGGGGCACTGAAGCTTTCTTT	TRBD1	few	TRBV2	TRBJ1-1
CASSPAGGGLAGYEQYF	TGTGCCAGCAGCCCAGCGGGGGGCGGACTAGCGGGCTACGAGCAGTACTTC	TRBD2	-	TRBV7-8	TRBJ2-7
CASRTWTSEDEQYF	TGTGCCAGCAGAACGTGGACTAGCGAGGACGAGCAGTACTTC	TRBD2	-	TRBV6-5	TRBJ2-7
CASSLGTGVETQYF	TGTGCCAGCAGCTTGGGTACAGGGGTGGAGACCCAGTACTTC	TRBD1	-	TRBV5-6	TRBJ2-5
CASSRDFSTDTQYF	TGTGCCAGCAGCCGGGACTTCAGCACAGATACGCAGTATTTT	-	-	TRBV7-2	TRBJ2-3
CSAEGGSKVYNEQFF	TGCAGCGCTGAGGGCGGGAGTAAGGTCTACAATGAGCAGTTCTTC	TRBD2	once	TRBV29-1	TRBJ2-1